The 23 T cell receptor beta chains given below trace back to one sample, sequenced in a study of circulating and synovial CD4+ cells in juvenile arthritis. Using immunoSEQ multiplex PCR, the repertoire was profiled, and TCRdb retains in-frame clones only, with some absent. The sample lists fewer than 35,000 clones, roughly 95% seen once, with approximately 2.8% in the top ten. The material sequenced was CD4+ T cells from blood. These receptors came from a human donor with juvenile idiopathic arthritis.

The rearrangement joins TRBV7-3 to TRBJ2-2; 7 nucleotides line up with TRBD2. Germline CDR1 reads SGHTA; CDR2 reads FQGTGA. Trimming removed 2 bases from V and 0 bases from J; junction bases left unmatched: 3. The CDR3 is 16 residues long. CDR3 nucleotides: TGTGCCAGCAGCTTACAAGCGGGGACGAACACCGGGGAGCTGTTTTTT. This encodes CASSLQAGTNTGELFF.

In this sample, this clone turned up a few times. The chain employs TRBV10-1 and TRBJ2-2; D is perhaps TRBD1 (5 bases). This CDR3 is 12 amino acids long. V lost 2 bases to trimming and J lost 12 bases, with 10 bases between them. Germline V lookup: CDR1 WNHNN, CDR2 SYGVQD (reference sequence). The CDR3 reads CASSEGASKLFF. For the CDR3, the DNA is TGCGCCAGCAGTGAGGGGGCCAGCAAGCTGTTTTTT.

The chain employs TRBV6-6 and TRBJ1-1, with D tentatively TRBD1 (5 bases). This CDR3 comprises 15 residues. Germline lookup yields CDR1 MNHNY and CDR2 SVGAGI (reference sequence). V was clipped by 5 bases and J by 1 base, with 14 bases between them. The CDR3 DNA sequence: TGTGCCAGCAGTACGCCGGGGGGTAGGAACACTGAAGCTTTCTTT. This gives the protein CASSTPGGRNTEAFF.

The chain carries TRBV6-6 and TRBJ2-5; D might be TRBD1 (6 bases). V was shortened by 6 bases and J by 0 bases, with 11 bases between the two germline ends. Looked up from germline, CDR1 is MNHNY and CDR2 is SVGAGI (reference sequence). The CDR3 extends over 14 amino acids. CDR3 DNA: TGTGCCAGCAGACTCGGACAGTACCAAGAGACCCAGTACTTC. Protein sequence: CASRLGQYQETQYF.

The DNA of the CDR3 is TGTGCCAACTTACAGGGGGCGGAGGGAAACACCATATATTTT. This codes for CANLQGAEGNTIYF. The chain is built from TRBV6-7 and TRBJ1-3; 9 bases map to TRBD1. TRBV6-7 is assigned to the ORF class and has an uncertain function. CDR3 length: 14 residues. J gave up 4 bases and V 10 bases, and 8 bases lay outside the gene matches.

V is TRBV27 and J is TRBJ1-1, with D perhaps TRBD1 (5 bases). Between the trimmed V and J ends, which lost 8 bases and 1 base, there was a span of 11 bases. This CDR3 region has 13 residues. Germline CDR1 reads MNHEY; CDR2 reads SMNVEV (reference sequence). CDR3: CASGGESNTEAFF. CDR3 DNA: TGTGCCAGCGGAGGGGAGTCGAACACTGAAGCTTTCTTT.

The chain has TRBV9 and TRBJ1-3; 10 nucleotides line up with TRBD1. V lost 3 bases to trimming and J lost 2 bases; unmatched junction nucleotides: 5. The CDR3 contains 16 residues. Germline CDR1 and CDR2: SGDLS and YYNGEE. The CDR3 reads CASSADRGKAGNTIYF. The CDR3 nucleotides are TGTGCCAGCAGCGCGGACAGGGGGAAGGCTGGAAACACCATATATTTT.

Regarding this clone: The sample carries other DNA sequences with the same CDR3. The V call is TRBV18, the J call TRBJ1-2, with D unclear. CDR1 is KGHSH, CDR2 LQKENI, per germline. CDR3 length: 16 residues. Trimming shortened V by 4 bases and J by 0 bases, and 15 bases separated the two germline ends. The CDR3 sequence is CASSLVTGVSNYGYTF. The CDR3 coding sequence is TGTGCCAGCTCACTAGTGACGGGAGTCTCTAACTATGGCTACACCTTC.

The chain is built from TRBV28 and TRBJ1-5; 11 nucleotides match TRBD1. J gave up 6 bases and V 5 bases, and 3 bases lay outside the gene matches. The CDR3 loop spans 14 amino acids. Germline CDR1 MDHEN, CDR2 SYDVKM. For the CDR3, the DNA is TGTGCCAGCAGTCGCGGGACAGGGGGTCAGCCCCAGCATTTT. Protein sequence: CASSRGTGGQPQHF.

The chain recombines TRBV9 with TRBJ1-3; D gene ambiguous. The CDR3 totals 14 residues. Deletions cut 0 bases from V and 8 bases from J, with 12 bases between. Germline V gene sequence: CDR1 SGDLS, CDR2 YYNGEE. CDR3 nucleotide sequence: TGTGCCAGCAGCGTAGAAGGGAGGGTAGACACCATATATTTT. Its protein is CASSVEGRVDTIYF.

The J gene is TRBJ1-1, the V gene TRBV29-1, with 8 bases identical to TRBD1. J gave up 6 bases and V 6 bases, and 6 bases lay outside the gene matches. The CDR3 is 12 amino acids. CDR1 is SQVTM and CDR2 is ANQGSEA in the germline V gene. As DNA, the CDR3 is TGCAGCGTAGGACAGGGCGAGGCTGAAGCTTTCTTT. Its protein product is CSVGQGEAEAFF.

The chain employs TRBV15 and TRBJ2-2; 9 bases map to TRBD2. The V segment lost 1 base and the J segment 4 bases; nucleotides outside the gene matches: 4. CDR1 is LNHNV and CDR2 is YYDKDF in the germline V gene (reference sequence). This CDR3 has 16 amino acids. The CDR3 region has the DNA TGTGCCACCAGCAGAGGTAGCGGGAGTCCCACCGGGGAGCTGTTTTTT. Protein sequence: CATSRGSGSPTGELFF.

This rearrangement joins TRBV28 to TRBJ2-4, with D possibly matching TRBD1 (5 bases). Germline-derived CDR1 and CDR2 are MDHEN and SYDVKM. This CDR3 spans 15 amino acids. Between the trimmed V and J ends, which lost 6 bases and 0 bases, there was a span of 12 bases. The CDR3: CASSSPQVAKNIQYF. CDR3 DNA: TGTGCCAGCAGCAGCCCACAGGTAGCCAAAAACATTCAGTACTTC.

V usage is TRBV5-1 and J usage is TRBJ1-5, with TRBD1 matching over 7 bases. Germline CDR1 SGHRS, CDR2 YFSETQ. Trimming removed 5 bases from V and 2 bases from J; junction bases left unmatched: 7. The CDR3 consists of 15 residues. The CDR3 region has the DNA TGCGCCAGCAGAGAGGGGGCGATAGGCAATCAGCCCCAGCATTTT. Translation gives CASREGAIGNQPQHF.

This chain connects TRBV19 to TRBJ1-5; TRBD1 agrees at 12 bases. With V trimmed by 6 bases and J by 6 bases, 6 bases remained unmatched. CDR1 and CDR2 (germline): LNHDA, SQIVND (reference sequence). The CDR3 is 15 amino acids. As DNA, the CDR3 is TGTGCCAGTAGCTCCGGGACAGGGGGCCGTCAGCCCCAGCATTTT. Its translation is CASSSGTGGRQPQHF.

V usage is TRBV6-1 and J usage is TRBJ1-4; 8 bases are a match to TRBD1. The V segment lost 6 bases and the J segment 4 bases; nucleotides outside the gene matches: 7. Germline CDR1 is MNHNS and CDR2 is SASEGT. The CDR3 is 15 residues long. This chain's CDR3 is CASRTGQAINEKLFF. The CDR3 nucleotides read TGTGCCAGCAGGACGGGACAGGCGATTAATGAAAAACTGTTTTTT.

The gene calls are TRBV19 and TRBJ1-1; D may be TRBD1 (5 bases). The ends were cut back, 5 bases at V and 7 bases at J, with 8 bases in the middle. CDR3 length: 11 amino acids. Germline V lookup: CDR1 LNHDA, CDR2 SQIVND (reference sequence). The DNA of the CDR3 is TGTGCCAGTAGTTCCAGGGTTGAAGCTTTCTTT. Translating gives CASSSRVEAFF.

CDR3 DNA sequence: TGTGCCAGCAGCATAACAGGGTTCCTTGGCTACACCTTC. Residues: CASSITGFLGYTF. V gene TRBV28 combines with J gene TRBJ1-2; a weak D match, TRBD1 (6 bases). Trimming cost V 6 bases and J 7 bases, with 15 bases left between them. CDR3 length: 13 amino acids. CDR1 and CDR2 from the germline V gene are MDHEN and SYDVKM.

V is TRBV5-4 and J is TRBJ1-1; maybe TRBD1 (6 bases). This CDR3 contains 12 residues. Germline CDR1 is SGHNT and CDR2 is YYREEE (reference sequence). V shed 5 bases and J shed 6 bases, with 11 bases lying between them. CDR3 loop: CASSQQGSEAFF. The CDR3 coding sequence is TGTGCCAGCAGTCAACAGGGCTCTGAAGCTTTCTTT.

This chain links TRBV5-6 with TRBJ2-7; 7 bases align to TRBD2. V was clipped by 1 base and J by 2 bases; unmatched bases: 15. The CDR3 covers 18 residues. CDR1 is SGHDT, CDR2 YYEEEE, per germline. DNA for the CDR3: TGTGCCAGCAGCTTGATGTCGGCTAGCGGACGGTATACCTACGAGCAGTACTTC. Its translation: CASSLMSASGRYTYEQYF.

The genes are TRBV18 and TRBJ1-2; tentative D call: TRBD1 (6 bases). In germline, CDR1 is KGHSH, CDR2 LQKENI. This CDR3 has 13 amino acids. V was shortened by 3 bases and J by 4 bases, with 9 bases between the two germline ends. Written as DNA, the CDR3 is TGTGCCAGCTCACCGCAGGGGCTCTATGGCTACACCTTC. Translating gives CASSPQGLYGYTF.

The rearrangement joins TRBV5-1 to TRBJ2-4; TRBD1 is a possible D gene (5 bases). Germline V gene data show CDR1 as SGHRS and CDR2 as YFSETQ. Trimming shortened V by 0 bases and J by 1 base, and 8 bases separated the two germline ends. The CDR3 extends over 15 amino acids. This CDR3 is CASSLGGAAKNIQYF. In DNA, the CDR3 is TGCGCCAGCAGCTTGGGGGGCGCGGCCAAAAACATTCAGTACTTC.

The rearrangement uses TRBV28 and TRBJ1-3, with D tentatively TRBD1 (5 bases). Trimming left V 5 bases short and J 4 bases short, with 15 bases between. This CDR3 comprises 15 residues. Per germline, CDR1 MDHEN and CDR2 SYDVKM. Here the CDR3 DNA reads TGTGCCAGCAGTCCCTTGAAAGGGGTCGGAAACACCATATATTTT. This sequence encodes CASSPLKGVGNTIYF.